This T cell receptor beta chain originates from a study of cytomegalovirus exposure and HLA in healthy donors. It was with 60 Vbeta and 13 Jbeta primers that the PCR ran. Generated by immunoSEQ multiplex PCR, the TCRdb table keeps only in-frame clones and is missing some. In the table there are some 180,000 clones, around 77% of which are singletons. Germline-derived CDR1 and CDR2 are LGHNT and FRNRAP. Germline trimming cut 7 bases from V and 6 bases from J; bases unmatched to any gene: 4. CDR3 size: 12 residues. This sequence originates from a woman aged 25-40 years in good health and CMV-seronegative. The sample taken for sequencing was PBMCs. The chain has TRBV12-5 and TRBJ2-7, with 9 nucleotides matching TRBD1. CDR3: CASAQGAGEQYF. CDR3 nucleotides: TGTGCTAGTGCACAGGGGGCAGGCGAGCAGTACTTC.